The 15 T cell receptor beta chains given below trace back to one sample, sequenced in a study of blood T cell repertoires in COVID-19. The data were produced by immunoSEQ multiplex PCR, yet TCRdb's version contains in-frame clones alone and is incomplete. This sample yields tens of thousands of clones, of which about nine tenths are seen a single time; under 0.65% belongs to the top ten. Sequences were obtained from peripheral blood. These receptors were collected from a man aged 45-65 years with COVID-19, enrolled during active disease.

The J gene is TRBJ2-7, the V gene TRBV2, with 8 bases identical to TRBD2. Germline CDR1 reads SNHLY; CDR2 reads FYNNEI. The junction had 9 bases not matched to a gene; V was cut back by 5 bases and J by 3 bases. This CDR3 spans 15 amino acids. CDR3 region: CASSSGSSGGYEQYF. Written as DNA, the CDR3 is TGTGCCAGCAGTTCGGGTTCCAGCGGGGGCTACGAGCAGTACTTC.

CDR3 sequence (DNA): TGCAGCGTTGGGGTCGGGGAGGCCTATGGCTACACCTTC. Its protein product is CSVGVGEAYGYTF. V usage is TRBV29-1 and J usage is TRBJ1-2, with D hard to call. The CDR3 runs 13 residues. The V end lost 4 bases, the J end lost 4 bases, and 13 bases lay between the germline ends. CDR1 SQVTM and CDR2 ANQGSEA come from the germline V gene. The complete variable domain, with remaining parts taken from reference TRBV29-1 and TRBJ1-2, reads SAVISQKPSRDICQRGTSLTIQCQVDSQVTMMFWYRQQPGQSLTLIATANQGSEATYESGFVIDKFPISRPNLTFSTLTVSNMSPEDSSIYLCSVGVGEAYGYTFGSGTRLTVV.

This clone was seen a single time. The gene calls are TRBV21-1 and TRBJ2-7; TRBD1, the table's D call, lacks a check against the DNA. TRBV21-1 constitutes a pseudogene. This CDR3 contains 16 residues. Here the CDR3 reads CASSKVWVAGSYEQYF. CDR3 coding DNA: TGTGCCAGCAGCAAAGTTTGGGTGGCAGGGTCCTACGAGCAGTACTTC.

V is TRBV6-1 and J is TRBJ1-1; TRBD1 aligns across 7 bases. The CDR3 sequence is 15 residues long. The V segment lost 3 bases and the J segment 1 base; nucleotides outside the gene matches: 5. CDR1 and CDR2 from the germline V gene are MNHNS and SASEGT. For the CDR3, the DNA is TGTGCCAGCAGTGACCCCGGACAGGCGAACACTGAAGCTTTCTTT. This sequence encodes CASSDPGQANTEAFF.

This chain uses TRBV2 with TRBJ2-1; 7 nucleotides match TRBD2. This CDR3 is 13 amino acids long. Germline-derived CDR1 and CDR2 are SNHLY and FYNNEI. With 6 bases clipped from V and 8 bases from J, the junction kept 7 bases outside the gene matches. In DNA, the CDR3 is TGTGCCAGCAGCTTCCTCACTAGCGATGAGCAGTTCTTC. Translating gives CASSFLTSDEQFF.

This sequence joins TRBV9 and TRBJ2-5; 7 nucleotides match TRBD1. With 0 bases clipped from V and 2 bases from J, the junction kept 4 bases outside the gene matches. CDR1 is SGDLS and CDR2 is YYNGEE in the germline V gene. The CDR3 is made up of 15 amino acids. The chain's CDR3 is CASSVGGGGQETQYF. The CDR3 DNA reads as TGTGCCAGCAGCGTAGGAGGGGGCGGACAAGAGACCCAGTACTTC. Filled out from reference TRBV9 and TRBJ2-5, the complete variable domain reads DSGVTQTPKHLITATGQRVTLRCSPRSGDLSVYWYQQSLDQGLQFLIQYYNGEERAKGNILERFSAQQFPDLHSELNLSSLELGDSALYFCASSVGGGGQETQYFGPGTRLLVL.

The chain recombines TRBV9 with TRBJ2-1; 12 nucleotides agree with TRBD2. Per the germline V gene, CDR1 is SGDLS and CDR2 is YYNGEE. The CDR3 spans 15 residues. The trim removed 1 base at V and 4 bases at J, leaving 0 bases unmatched. The CDR3 region has the DNA TGTGCCAGCAGCGTAACTAGCGGGGGGTACAATGAGCAGTTCTTC. It yields the protein CASSVTSGGYNEQFF. Complete variable domain (other parts from reference TRBV9 and TRBJ2-1): DSGVTQTPKHLITATGQRVTLRCSPRSGDLSVYWYQQSLDQGLQFLIQYYNGEERAKGNILERFSAQQFPDLHSELNLSSLELGDSALYFCASSVTSGGYNEQFFGPGTRLTVL.

The genes are TRBV5-1 and TRBJ2-1, with TRBD2 matching over 11 bases. Germline-derived CDR1 and CDR2 are SGHRS and YFSETQ. The CDR3 sequence is 13 residues long. After removal of 1 base from V and 10 bases from J, the junction contained 1 base not matched to a gene. In nucleotides, the CDR3 is TGCGCCAGCAGCTTGCGACTAGCGGGGGAGCAGTTCTTC. Translation: CASSLRLAGEQFF.

The V and J genes are TRBV10-3 and TRBJ1-5; TRBD1 is a possible D gene (6 bases). The CDR3 totals 15 residues. The V gene's germline CDR1 is ENHRY and CDR2 SYGVKD. V was cut by 3 bases and J by 4 bases, with 13 bases left in between. DNA for the CDR3: TGTGCCATCAGTGAAGCGGGGAGGGGGAATCAGCCCCAGCATTTT. Its protein product is CAISEAGRGNQPQHF.

CDR3 protein: CASSGGQGARSYEQYF. The CDR3 coding sequence is TGTGCCAGCAGCGGTGGACAGGGGGCACGATCCTACGAGCAGTACTTC. The chain combines TRBV5-6 with TRBJ2-7; 11 positions match TRBD1. V gave up 4 bases and J gave up 1 base; unmatched junction bases: 7. In germline, CDR1 is SGHDT, CDR2 YYEEEE. The CDR3 runs 16 residues.

The genes are TRBV29-1 and TRBJ1-1; D gene unclear. This CDR3 comprises 12 residues. Germline values: CDR1 SQVTM, CDR2 ANQGSEA. Trimming took 4 bases from V and 2 from J, leaving 8 bases between them. In DNA form, the CDR3 reads TGCAGCGTTGGACACTTAAACACTGAAGCTTTCTTT. Protein: CSVGHLNTEAFF. The variable domain in full, completed from reference TRBV29-1 and TRBJ1-1, reads SAVISQKPSRDICQRGTSLTIQCQVDSQVTMMFWYRQQPGQSLTLIATANQGSEATYESGFVIDKFPISRPNLTFSTLTVSNMSPEDSSIYLCSVGHLNTEAFFGQGTRLTVV.

J is TRBJ1-2 and V is TRBV2, with D unclear. The CDR3 has 12 residues. V lost 5 bases, J lost 4 bases, and 8 bases lay in between. Germline V CDR1 and CDR2: SNHLY, FYNNEI. The CDR3: CASSRTVYGYTF. CDR3 bases: TGTGCCAGCAGTAGGACTGTCTATGGCTACACCTTC.

The J gene is TRBJ1-1, the V gene TRBV30; D is possibly TRBD1 (5 bases). Deletions cut 0 bases from V and 1 base from J, with 6 bases between. This CDR3 contains 13 residues. Germline V gives CDR1 GTSNPN, CDR2 SVGIG (reference sequence). Here the CDR3 reads CAWSVGANTEAFF. CDR3 in DNA: TGTGCCTGGAGTGTAGGGGCGAACACTGAAGCTTTCTTT.

This chain uses TRBV5-1 with TRBJ1-1; TRBD1 agrees at 8 bases. V trimming: 0 bases; J trimming: 3 bases; junction bases outside the gene matches: 4. The CDR3 consists of 15 residues. Germline CDR1 is SGHRS and CDR2 is YFSETQ. CDR3 loop: CASSLASQGDTEAFF. CDR3 DNA: TGCGCCAGCAGCTTGGCCTCACAGGGGGACACTGAAGCTTTCTTT.

This chain connects TRBV7-9 to TRBJ1-1; no clear D. V was pared by 4 bases and J by 6 bases, with 12 bases between. CDR3 length: 13 amino acids. Germline V gene sequence: CDR1 SEHNR, CDR2 FQNEAQ (reference sequence). The CDR3 DNA sequence: TGTGCCAGCAGCTCATCGCAGTCGTCTGAAGCTTTCTTT. Amino acids: CASSSSQSSEAFF.